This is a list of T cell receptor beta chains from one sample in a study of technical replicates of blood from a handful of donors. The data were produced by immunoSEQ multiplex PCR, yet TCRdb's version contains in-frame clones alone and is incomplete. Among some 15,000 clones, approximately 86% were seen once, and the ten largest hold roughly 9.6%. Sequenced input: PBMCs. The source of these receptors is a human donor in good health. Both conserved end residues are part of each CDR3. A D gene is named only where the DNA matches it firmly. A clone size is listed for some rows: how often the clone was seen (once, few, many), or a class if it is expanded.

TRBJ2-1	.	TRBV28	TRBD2	TGTGCCAGCAGTTTATGGGGCGGGAGGGCCAATGAGCAGTTCTTC	CASSLWGGRANEQFF
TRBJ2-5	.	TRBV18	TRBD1	TGTGCCAGCTCACGCGGACAGGGTGATTCGGAGACCCAGTACTTC	CASSRGQGDSETQYF
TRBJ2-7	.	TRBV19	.	TGTGCCAGTAAAGATACAACCCACTACGAGCAGTACTTC	CASKDTTHYEQYF
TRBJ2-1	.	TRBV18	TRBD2	TGTGCCAGCTCACCACCGACGGGACTAGCGGGCAATGAGCAGTTCTTC	CASSPPTGLAGNEQFF
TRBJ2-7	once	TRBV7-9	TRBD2	TGTGCCAGCAGCTCCGCGGGGGTCGAGCAGTACTTC	CASSSAGVEQYF
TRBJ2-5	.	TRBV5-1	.	TGCGCCAGCGGGGACAACCAAGAGACCCAGTACTTC	CASGDNQETQYF
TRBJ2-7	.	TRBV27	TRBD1	TGTGCCAGCAGTTGGACAGGAGAGGCATACGAGCAGTACTTC	CASSWTGEAYEQYF
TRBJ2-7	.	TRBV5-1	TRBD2	TGCGCCAGCAGCGATCGGTCTAGCGGTTCCTACGAGCAGTACTTC	CASSDRSSGSYEQYF
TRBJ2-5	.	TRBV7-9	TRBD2	TGTGCCAGCAGCCCAGGATACTTGGGGGCGGGAGGAGAGACCCAGTACTTC	CASSPGYLGAGGETQYF
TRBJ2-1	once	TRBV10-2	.	TGCGCCAGCATTGGTCAGGGGGGCTCCTACAATGAGCAGTTCTTC	CASIGQGGSYNEQFF
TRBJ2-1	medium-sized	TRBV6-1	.	TGTGCCAGCAGTGAAACTGGAGGGGACCCTTACAATGAGCAGTTCTTC	CASSETGGDPYNEQFF
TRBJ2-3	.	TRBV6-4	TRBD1	TGTGCCAGCAGTGACGGACAGGGGGCAGATACGCAGTATTTT	CASSDGQGADTQYF
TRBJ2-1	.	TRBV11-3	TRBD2	TGTGCCAGCAGCTTAGATCAGGGAGGGTCTAGCAGATACAATGAGCAGTTCTTC	CASSLDQGGSSRYNEQFF
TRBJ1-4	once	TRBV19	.	TGTGCCAGTAGTATTGGTGCTACAACTAATGAAAAACTGTTTTTT	CASSIGATTNEKLFF
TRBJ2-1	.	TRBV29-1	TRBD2	TGCAGCGTTGATCTCGGAAGCGGGGCCTACAATGAGCAGTTCTTC	CSVDLGSGAYNEQFF
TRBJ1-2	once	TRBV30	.	TGTGCCTGGACGGTTAACTATGGCTACACCTTC	CAWTVNYGYTF
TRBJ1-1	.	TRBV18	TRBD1	TGTGCCAGCTCACATAACCGGGACAGAATATTGAACACTGAAGCTTTCTTT	CASSHNRDRILNTEAFF
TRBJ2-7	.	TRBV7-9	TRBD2	TGTGCCAGCACCCTAGCTAGCGGGAGTAGCGAGCAGTACTTC	CASTLASGSSEQYF
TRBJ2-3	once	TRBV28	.	TGTGCCAGCAGTTCGGACTCAACTAGCACAGATACGCAGTATTTT	CASSSDSTSTDTQYF
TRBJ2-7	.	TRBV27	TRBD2	TGTGCCAGCAGTTTATTAGGCGGGAGGAAGGCTTTCGAGCAGTACTTC	CASSLLGGRKAFEQYF
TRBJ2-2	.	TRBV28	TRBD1	TGTGCCAGCAGTACGGGACAGCTTAGCACCGGGGAGCTGTTTTTT	CASSTGQLSTGELFF
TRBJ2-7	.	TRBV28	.	TGTGCCAGCAGTTCCGTTATTAGCAGGGTTTCCTACGAGCAGTACTTC	CASSSVISRVSYEQYF
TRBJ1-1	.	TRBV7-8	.	TGTGCCAGCAGCTCCAAAGGGGAGAACACTGAAGCTTTCTTT	CASSSKGENTEAFF
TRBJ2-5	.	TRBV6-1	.	TGTGCCAGCAGTGACGCCGGGGAGCCGCGAGAGACCCAGTACTTC	CASSDAGEPRETQYF
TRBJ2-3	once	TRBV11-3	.	TGTGCCAGCAGCTTAGGGGCAAGCACAGATACGCAGTATTTT	CASSLGASTDTQYF
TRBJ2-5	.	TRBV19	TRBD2	TGTGCCAGTAGTACCGGACTAGCCAGGGAGACCCAGTACTTC	CASSTGLARETQYF
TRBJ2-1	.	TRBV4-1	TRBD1	TGCGCCAGCAGCCAAGATCTGGGGACAGGGTCAAACAATGAGCAGTTCTTC	CASSQDLGTGSNNEQFF
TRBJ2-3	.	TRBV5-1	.	TGCGCCAGCAGCTTAGGAGGGACCACAGATACGCAGTATTTT	CASSLGGTTDTQYF
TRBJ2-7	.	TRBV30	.	TGTGCCTGGAGTGTAGGAGGTGAGATTCATAACTTC	CAWSVGGEIHNF
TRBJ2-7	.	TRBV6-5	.	TGTGCCAGCACCCCAGGTACAGGCTACGAGCAGTACTTC	CASTPGTGYEQYF
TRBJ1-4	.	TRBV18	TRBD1	TGTGCCAGCTCACCACTATCCACAGGGGCTGAAAAACTGTTTTTT	CASSPLSTGAEKLFF
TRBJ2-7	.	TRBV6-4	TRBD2	TGTGCCAGCAGTGTCCAAGCGGGAGGCGCCTACGAGCAGTACTTC	CASSVQAGGAYEQYF
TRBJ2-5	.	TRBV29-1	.	TGCAGCGGGGGGGGCGGGAAGGGTGAGACCCAGTACTTC	CSGGGGKGETQYF